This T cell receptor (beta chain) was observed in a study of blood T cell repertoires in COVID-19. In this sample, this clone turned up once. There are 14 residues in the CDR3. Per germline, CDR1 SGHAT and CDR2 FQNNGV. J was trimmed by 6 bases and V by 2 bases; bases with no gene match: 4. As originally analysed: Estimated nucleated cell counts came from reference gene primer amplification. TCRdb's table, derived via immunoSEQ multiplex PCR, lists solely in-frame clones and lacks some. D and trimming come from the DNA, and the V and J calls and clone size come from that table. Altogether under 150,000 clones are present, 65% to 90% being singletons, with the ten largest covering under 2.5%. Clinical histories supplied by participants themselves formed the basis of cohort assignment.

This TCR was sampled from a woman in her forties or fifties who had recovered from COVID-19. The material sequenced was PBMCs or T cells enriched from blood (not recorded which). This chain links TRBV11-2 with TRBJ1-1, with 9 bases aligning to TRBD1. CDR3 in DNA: TGTGCCAGCAGCTTACGGACAGGGGACGCTGAAGCTTTCTTT. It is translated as CASSLRTGDAEAFF.